This TCR beta chain was identified in a study of shared clonotypes between healthy human individuals. Study-wide findings and caveats: Large sequencing depth failed to make sorted-subset sequencing complete, rarefaction showed. The study found lower generation probabilities in non-shared clonotypes than in those shared by all four donors. Memory subsets generally showed smaller estimated richness than naive subsets did.

Genomic DNA per cell subset filled all wells of several immunoSEQ plates. The method was immunoSEQ multiplex PCR; TCRdb's version includes in-frame clones alone and lacks a portion of them. In the table there are about 2 million clones, about 95% of which are singletons. In regard to this clone: Its antigen is unidentified.

Terminally differentiated effector memory CD45RA+ cells were left out of the naive CD8 fraction, which was CD45RO-negative and positively selected for CCR7. The germline CDR1 and CDR2 sequences are WSHSY and SAAADI. This CDR3 contains 13 residues. The V gene lost 6 bases and the J gene lost 3 bases, with 11 bases spanning the gap. This rearrangement joins TRBV10-2 to TRBJ1-1; D might be TRBD1 (6 bases). The specimen was naive CD8+ T cells sorted from blood. This clonotype originated in a young man in good health. The CDR3 nucleotides read TGCGCCAGCAGGTTACAGGGATACACTGAAGCTTTCTTT. Protein sequence: CASRLQGYTEAFF.